Each of the 6 T cell receptor beta chains below was sequenced from the same sample in a study of cytomegalovirus exposure and HLA in healthy donors. The primer mix had 60 Vbeta and 13 Jbeta primers. Assay: immunoSEQ multiplex PCR; the TCRdb copy retains only in-frame clones and omits some. The table lists about 150,000 clones, approximately 80% of them singletons, with over 2.5% in the top ten. The specimen was PBMCs. The receptors derive from a woman between 45 and 65 years old in good health and CMV-seropositive.

This sequence joins TRBV4-3 and TRBJ2-1; D is ambiguous. Germline V CDR1 and CDR2: LGHNA, YSLEER. The V end was cut by 0 bases, the J end by 4 bases, with 13 bases between. The CDR3 totals 16 residues. CDR3 sequence: CASSQDPGFSYNEQFF. For the CDR3, the DNA is TGCGCCAGCAGCCAAGATCCGGGTTTTTCATACAATGAGCAGTTCTTC.

This clone is a singleton in its sample. The CDR3 spells CASRDSRSGNTIYF. The DNA of the CDR3 is TGTGCCAGCAGAGACAGCCGCTCTGGAAACACCATATATTTT. The rearrangement links TRBV28 to TRBJ1-3; a weak D match, TRBD1 (5 bases). The V end was cut by 6 bases, the J end by 0 bases, with 9 bases between. The V gene's germline CDR1 is MDHEN and CDR2 SYDVKM. CDR3 length: 14 amino acids.

V is TRBV4-2 and J is TRBJ2-2; D is perhaps TRBD2 (5 bases). The CDR3 extends over 16 amino acids. Germline V lookup: CDR1 LGHNA, CDR2 YNFKEQ. V lost 1 base, J lost 8 bases, and 17 bases lay in between. CDR3 bases: TGTGCCAGCAGCCAAGGGATCGGACTTACCCTAGGGGAGCTGTTTTTT. This encodes CASSQGIGLTLGELFF.

The V gene is TRBV5-1, the J gene TRBJ2-5, with 8 bases lining up with TRBD1. The V segment lost 0 bases and the J segment 11 bases; nucleotides outside the gene matches: 15. There are 16 residues in the CDR3. Looked up from germline, CDR1 is SGHRS and CDR2 is YFSETQ. CDR3: CASSLVTTGGNGEQYF. The CDR3 DNA reads as TGCGCCAGCAGCTTGGTTACAACAGGGGGAAATGGGGAGCAGTACTTC.

V usage is TRBV30 and J usage is TRBJ1-1; TRBD1 aligns across 7 bases. Per the germline V gene, CDR1 is GTSNPN and CDR2 is SVGIG (reference sequence). After removal of 1 base from V and 4 bases from J, the junction contained 3 bases not matched to a gene. The CDR3 loop spans 13 amino acids. The CDR3 loop is CAWSGGTVTEAFF. As DNA, the CDR3 is TGTGCCTGGAGTGGGGGGACAGTCACTGAAGCTTTCTTT.

This clone appeared once. The rearrangement links TRBV7-2 to TRBJ2-5, with D maybe TRBD2 (6 bases). Germline lookup yields CDR1 SGHTA and CDR2 FQGNSA. V lost 3 bases, J lost 12 bases, and 23 bases lay in between. The CDR3 has 15 amino acids. DNA for the CDR3: TGTGCCAGCAGCTTCCGGGACTCTCCCGGAGTAGAGAAGTACTTC. Amino acid sequence: CASSFRDSPGVEKYF.